The rows below give T cell receptor beta chains drawn from one sample of a study of blood T cell repertoires in COVID-19. Assay used: immunoSEQ multiplex PCR; TCRdb lists only in-frame clones, some missing. The sample has some 210,000 clones; around four fifths are singletons. Sequencing was performed on peripheral blood. The receptor source for this set is a human donor in a cohort sampled during active COVID-19. Each CDR3 is given with its conserved first and last residue. The D gene is left open where the match is weak. Only part of the rows carry a size: once, few, many, or a class if the clone is expanded.

v_call	j_call	d_call	clone_size	cdr3_aa	cdr3_nt
TRBV5-1	TRBJ2-5	TRBD2	few	CASSFEAGAYSQETQYF	TGCGCCAGCAGTTTCGAAGCGGGGGCTTACTCCCAAGAGACCCAGTACTTC
TRBV7-9	TRBJ2-1	TRBD2	.	CASSSTSGRAGEQFF	TGTGCCAGCAGTTCTACTAGCGGGAGGGCCGGTGAGCAGTTCTTC
TRBV11-2	TRBJ1-4	.	.	CASSPDGQSEKLFF	TGTGCCAGCAGCCCAGATGGACAGTCAGAAAAACTGTTTTTT
TRBV7-3	TRBJ1-1	TRBD1	.	CASSPTGETEAFF	TGTGCCAGCAGCCCAACAGGGGAAACTGAAGCTTTCTTT
TRBV5-1	TRBJ2-2	TRBD1	.	CASTQGALRSGELFF	TGCGCCAGCACCCAGGGGGCGCTAAGATCCGGGGAGCTGTTTTTT
TRBV3-1/TRBV3-2	TRBJ1-2	TRBD1	.	CASSLQTGGVYGYTF	TGTGCCAGCAGCCTACAGACAGGGGGTGTCTATGGCTACACCTTC
TRBV5-8	TRBJ1-1	TRBD1	.	CANPRAGTGGLNTEAFF	TGTGCCAACCCACGAGCCGGGACAGGGGGCCTGAACACTGAAGCTTTCTTT
TRBV27	TRBJ1-4	TRBD1	.	CASTGQGDEKLFF	TGTGCCAGCACCGGACAGGGGGATGAAAAACTGTTTTTT
TRBV5-1	TRBJ2-2	TRBD2	once	CASSLWGGTPSQNTGELFF	TGCGCCAGCAGCTTGTGGGGAGGGACTCCAAGCCAGAACACCGGGGAGCTGTTTTTT
TRBV7-8	TRBJ2-1	.	.	CASSLALRNEQFF	TGTGCCAGCAGCTTAGCGCTACGGAATGAGCAGTTCTTC
TRBV14	TRBJ1-2	.	.	CASSQAVGRGGYGYTF	TGTGCCAGCAGCCAAGCCGTGGGGAGGGGCGGATATGGCTACACCTTC